This T cell receptor (beta chain) was documented in a study of human T cells and chemical hapten exposure. Study-wide context: Patients, largely female, had alopecia areata, totalis or universalis. There were per-sample TCR yield variations, arising mainly from small pooled library volume differences.

As the library was built, unique molecular identifiers were attached to individual cDNA molecules. One entry per CDR3 protein, called by TCRdb with MiXCR from the RACE reads. The table shows approximately 90,000 distinct CDR3 sequences, with 27% occurring only once. Time point given: patch test 3, about 24 weeks after DPC sensitization. Regarding treatment: therapeutic diphenylcyclopropenone sensitization with weekly scalp DPC. V was cut by 3 bases and J by 6 bases, with 14 bases left in between. Germline lookup yields CDR1 DFQATT and CDR2 SNEGSKA (reference sequence). This CDR3 contains 13 residues. The sequencing here drew on whole blood, taken in connection with sensitization to the hapten diphenylcyclopropenone (DPC). The sequence was collected from a man aged 40-49 years with alopecia areata. Some clones in this sample may be carry-over from other donors' samples. J is TRBJ1-1 and V is TRBV20-1, with D maybe TRBD1 (5 bases). CDR3 sequence reads: CSASTGHGPEAFF. Written as DNA, the CDR3 is TGCAGTGCTAGCACAGGCCATGGCCCTGAAGCTTTCTTT.